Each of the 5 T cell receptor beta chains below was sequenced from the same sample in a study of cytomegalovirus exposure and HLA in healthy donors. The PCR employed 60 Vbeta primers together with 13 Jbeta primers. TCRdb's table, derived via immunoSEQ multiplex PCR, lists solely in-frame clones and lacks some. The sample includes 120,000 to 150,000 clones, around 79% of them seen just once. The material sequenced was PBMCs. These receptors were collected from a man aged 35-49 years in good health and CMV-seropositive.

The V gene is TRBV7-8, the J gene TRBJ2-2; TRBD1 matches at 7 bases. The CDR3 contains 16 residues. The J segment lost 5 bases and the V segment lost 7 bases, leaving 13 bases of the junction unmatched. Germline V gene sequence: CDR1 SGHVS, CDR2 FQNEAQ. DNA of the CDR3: TGTGCCAGCAAATTAGGGGGCAGGACGGGGACCGGGGAGCTGTTTTTT. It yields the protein CASKLGGRTGTGELFF.

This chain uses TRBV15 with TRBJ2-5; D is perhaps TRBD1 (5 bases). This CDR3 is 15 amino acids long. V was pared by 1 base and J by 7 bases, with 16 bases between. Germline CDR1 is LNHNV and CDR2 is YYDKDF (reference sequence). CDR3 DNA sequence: TGTGCCACCAGCAGAGCTAAGGGGCAGGGTGGGACCCAGTACTTC. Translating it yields CATSRAKGQGGTQYF.

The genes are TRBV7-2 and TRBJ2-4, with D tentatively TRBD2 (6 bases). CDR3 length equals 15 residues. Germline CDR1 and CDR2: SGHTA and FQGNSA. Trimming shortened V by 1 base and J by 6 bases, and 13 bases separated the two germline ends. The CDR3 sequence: CASSLEALGGNIQYF. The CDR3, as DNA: TGTGCCAGCAGCTTAGAGGCCCTGGGGGGAAACATTCAGTACTTC.

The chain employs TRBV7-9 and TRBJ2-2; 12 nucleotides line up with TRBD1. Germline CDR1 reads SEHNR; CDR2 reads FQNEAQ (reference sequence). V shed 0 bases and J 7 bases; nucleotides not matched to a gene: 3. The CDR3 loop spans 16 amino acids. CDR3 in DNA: TGTGCCAGCAGCTTAGCGGGGACAGGGGGCATCGGGGAGCTGTTTTTT. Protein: CASSLAGTGGIGELFF.

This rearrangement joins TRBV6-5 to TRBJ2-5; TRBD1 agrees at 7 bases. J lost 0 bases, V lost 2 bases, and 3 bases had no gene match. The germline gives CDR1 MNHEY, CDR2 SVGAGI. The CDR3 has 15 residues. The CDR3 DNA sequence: TGTGCCAGCAGTTACCAGACAGGGTACCAAGAGACCCAGTACTTC. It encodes CASSYQTGYQETQYF.